These 29 T cell receptor beta chains came from one sample sequenced in a study of cytomegalovirus exposure and HLA in healthy donors. Libraries were prepared by immunoSEQ multiplex PCR; TCRdb keeps only in-frame clonotypes and omits some of them. The sample lists 130,000 to 150,000 clones, about nine tenths occurring once. The sequenced sample was PBMCs. Receptor source: a man in his late teens or twenties in good health and CMV-seropositive.

V is TRBV6-5 and J is TRBJ2-3; D is unclear. CDR1 and CDR2 (germline): MNHEY, SVGAGI. The V end was cut by 6 bases, the J end by 2 bases, with 12 bases between. CDR3 length: 14 residues. The CDR3 DNA follows: TGTGCCAGCAGCCAGACAACTCCCACAGATACGCAGTATTTT. Its translation is CASSQTTPTDTQYF.

The genes are TRBV6-6 and TRBJ1-5; TRBD1 agrees at 8 bases. The CDR3 runs 16 residues. The trim removed 6 bases at V and 3 bases at J, leaving 10 bases unmatched. The germline V gene has CDR1 MNHNY and CDR2 SVGAGI (reference sequence). CDR3 nucleotide sequence: TGTGCCAGCAGCCCCCGGCAGGGGGCCTTCAATCAGCCCCAGCATTTT. This gives the protein CASSPRQGAFNQPQHF.

DNA for the CDR3: TGTGCCAGCAGCTTACCCAGCAATGAGCAGTTCTTC. It specifies CASSLPSNEQFF. The J gene is TRBJ2-1, the V gene TRBV11-2; D ambiguous. Germline V lookup: CDR1 SGHAT, CDR2 FQNNGV. Between the trimmed V and J ends, which lost 2 bases and 6 bases, there was a span of 5 bases. This CDR3 is built from 12 residues.

The rearrangement joins TRBV13 to TRBJ2-5; D may be TRBD1 (6 bases). The CDR3 is 14 amino acids. With 4 bases removed from V and 4 bases from J, the gap between germline ends came to 13 bases. The V gene's germline CDR1 is PRHDT and CDR2 FYEKMQ (reference sequence). The DNA for the CDR3 is TGTGCCAGCAGCTCAGGGGCTCGCACAGAGACCCAGTACTTC. This encodes CASSSGARTETQYF.

This chain links TRBV6-5 with TRBJ2-5, with D tentatively TRBD2 (6 bases). Looked up from germline, CDR1 is MNHEY and CDR2 is SVGAGI. The CDR3 consists of 13 residues. V was shortened by 5 bases and J by 5 bases, with 12 bases between the two germline ends. The CDR3 loop reads CASSVQGLETQYF. The CDR3 DNA is TGTGCCAGCAGTGTTCAGGGACTTGAGACCCAGTACTTC.

The genes are TRBV5-1 and TRBJ2-5; TRBD2 agrees at 7 bases. Germline loops: CDR1 SGHRS, CDR2 YFSETQ. V lost 4 bases, J lost 2 bases, and 8 bases stayed unmatched. This CDR3 region has 15 residues. The CDR3 loop reads CASSQPSGVQETQYF. The CDR3 nucleotides read TGCGCCAGCAGCCAACCGAGCGGGGTTCAAGAGACCCAGTACTTC.

The chain is built from TRBV5-1 and TRBJ2-3; 9 bases are shared with TRBD1. The CDR3 contains 15 residues. Germline V gene data show CDR1 as SGHRS and CDR2 as YFSETQ. The junction had 0 bases not matched to a gene; V was cut back by 0 bases and J by 1 base. CDR3 sequence (DNA): TGCGCCAGCAGCTTGGACAGGGGGCGCACAGATACGCAGTATTTT. Amino acids: CASSLDRGRTDTQYF.

The rearrangement joins TRBV25-1 to TRBJ2-1; 7 bases line up with TRBD1. V dropped 5 bases and J dropped 1; count of bases not matched to a gene: 8. CDR3 length: 16 amino acids. CDR1 is MGHDK, CDR2 SYGVNS, per germline. CDR3 amino acids: CASSSRDSLSYNEQFF. Written as DNA, the CDR3 is TGTGCCAGCAGTAGCCGGGACAGCCTGTCCTACAATGAGCAGTTCTTC.

The chain combines TRBV28 with TRBJ1-5; D call uncertain. Trimming cost V 6 bases and J 2 bases, with 14 bases left between them. Germline V CDR1 and CDR2: MDHEN, SYDVKM. The CDR3 contains 15 residues. The CDR3 bases are TGTGCCAGCAGCCCCATGGTGGGAGGCAATCAGCCCCAGCATTTT. As protein: CASSPMVGGNQPQHF. The entire variable domain, with the rest obtained from reference TRBV28 and TRBJ1-5, is as follows: DVKVTQSSRYLVKRTGEKVFLECVQDMDHENMFWYRQDPGLGLRLIYFSYDVKMKEKGDIPEGYSVSREKKERFSLILESASTNQTSMYLCASSPMVGGNQPQHFGDGTRLSIL.

This chain uses TRBV30 with TRBJ1-6; D remains unclear. The CDR3 runs to 15 residues. Germline CDR1 is GTSNPN and CDR2 is SVGIG (reference sequence). V lost 4 bases and J lost 6, with 16 bases in between. The CDR3 here is CAWTPPRNVNSPLHF. The CDR3 DNA is TGTGCCTGGACCCCCCCCAGGAATGTTAATTCACCCCTCCACTTT.

This chain joins TRBV14 and TRBJ2-7, with TRBD2 matching 9 bases. The V and J ends lost 4 bases and 2 bases, in that order; junction bases with no gene match: 24. Germline loops: CDR1 SGHDN, CDR2 FVKESK. CDR3 length: 21 amino acids. In DNA form, the CDR3 reads TGTGCCAGCAGCCCTCTACAAGGGATTAGCGGGAGAGGTAGTCGGGCCTACGAGCAGTACTTC. Translating it yields CASSPLQGISGRGSRAYEQYF.

This chain uses TRBV5-4 with TRBJ1-2; 11 bases are shared with TRBD1. The CDR3 sequence is 15 residues long. J was trimmed by 6 bases and V by 3 bases; bases with no gene match: 7. In germline, CDR1 is SGHNT, CDR2 YYREEE (reference sequence). CDR3 protein: CASSSDRGRRDGYTF. In DNA form, the CDR3 reads TGTGCCAGCAGCTCGGACAGGGGGCGCCGGGATGGCTACACCTTC. Based on the CDR3 plus reference TRBV5-4 and TRBJ1-2, the full variable domain is ETGVTQSPTHLIKTRGQQVTLRCSSQSGHNTVSWYQQALGQGPQFIFQYYREEENGRGNFPPRFSGLQFPNYSSELNVNALELDDSALYLCASSSDRGRRDGYTFGSGTRLTVV.

The rearrangement links TRBV19 to TRBJ1-2, with 8 bases identical to TRBD1. CDR1 LNHDA and CDR2 SQIVND come from the germline V gene (reference sequence). The junction had 4 bases not matched to a gene; V was cut back by 6 bases and J by 4 bases. The CDR3 length is 13 residues. The CDR3 region has the DNA TGTGCCAGTAGCGGACAGGGATTCTATGGCTACACCTTC. Its translation is CASSGQGFYGYTF.

V is TRBV28 and J is TRBJ2-7, with no clear D. V gave up 10 bases and J gave up 2 bases, with 18 bases separating them. Per germline, CDR1 MDHEN and CDR2 SYDVKM. This CDR3 region has 14 residues. In DNA, the CDR3 is TGTGCCACCCGAACGGTCCTAGTCCCCTACGAGCAGTACTTC. This codes for CATRTVLVPYEQYF.

V is TRBV5-6 and J is TRBJ2-1; D unclear. Trimming took 1 base from V and 0 from J, leaving 11 bases between them. Germline V lookup: CDR1 SGHDT, CDR2 YYEEEE. This CDR3 contains 16 residues. CDR3 amino acids: CASSLMKRNSYNEQFF. The CDR3 DNA reads as TGTGCCAGCAGCTTGATGAAGCGCAACTCCTACAATGAGCAGTTCTTC.

The V gene is TRBV30, the J gene TRBJ2-1; a possible D gene is TRBD1 (6 bases). This CDR3 is built from 16 residues. Germline V gene lookup returns CDR1 GTSNPN and CDR2 SVGIG (reference sequence). V lost 3 bases, J lost 2 bases, and 17 bases lay in between. The CDR3 loop reads CAWRVLGARTYNEQFF. DNA for the CDR3: TGTGCCTGGAGGGTACTGGGGGCTCGCACCTACAATGAGCAGTTCTTC.

The V gene is TRBV7-8, the J gene TRBJ1-1, with 7 bases aligning to TRBD1. This CDR3 is built from 14 residues. From germline, CDR1 is SGHVS and CDR2 FQNEAQ. With V trimmed by 7 bases and J by 7 bases, 12 bases remained unmatched. The CDR3: CASISKGQLGEAFF. CDR3 DNA sequence: TGTGCCAGCATTTCCAAGGGACAGCTAGGTGAAGCTTTCTTT. The complete variable domain, with remaining parts taken from reference TRBV7-8 and TRBJ1-1, reads GAGVSQSPRYKVAKRGQDVALRCDPISGHVSLFWYQQALGQGPEFLTYFQNEAQLDKSGLPSDRFFAERPEGSVSTLKIQRTQQEDSAVYLCASISKGQLGEAFFGQGTRLTVV.

The V and J genes are TRBV28 and TRBJ1-1, with D perhaps TRBD1 (6 bases). Deletions cut 6 bases from V and 4 bases from J, with 18 bases between. Germline V lookup: CDR1 MDHEN, CDR2 SYDVKM. This CDR3 comprises 15 residues. The CDR3 DNA reads as TGTGCCAGCAGCCGACCCCAGGGGTTGGGCACTGAAGCTTTCTTT. It translates to CASSRPQGLGTEAFF.

The chain uses TRBV6-4 and TRBJ2-3, with 9 bases identical to TRBD2. CDR1 is MRHNA and CDR2 is SNTAGT in the germline V gene. V shed 6 bases and J 2 bases; nucleotides not matched to a gene: 6. The CDR3 is 15 amino acids. The CDR3 DNA sequence: TGTGCCAGCAGCCCCGGGACTAGCTCCACAGATACGCAGTATTTT. This sequence encodes CASSPGTSSTDTQYF.

The rearrangement joins TRBV5-6 to TRBJ1-4; D gene unclear. Germline CDR1 and CDR2: SGHDT and YYEEEE. V shed 2 bases and J shed 12 bases, with 14 bases lying between them. This CDR3 has 13 amino acids. The CDR3, as DNA: TGTGCCAGCAGCTTAGCTGGCTCAGAGGAACTGTTTTTT. Its protein is CASSLAGSEELFF.

The J gene is TRBJ2-2, the V gene TRBV19, with 10 bases lining up with TRBD2. Germline CDR1 reads LNHDA; CDR2 reads SQIVND (reference sequence). CDR3 length: 14 residues. The CDR3 DNA sequence: TGTGCTACTAAACTAGCGGGGACCACCGGGGAGCTGTTTTTT. Protein product: CATKLAGTTGELFF.

The chain has TRBV5-1 and TRBJ2-2; 7 bases are a match to TRBD2. This CDR3 contains 15 residues. The germline V gene has CDR1 SGHRS and CDR2 YFSETQ. Trimming cost V 4 bases and J 2 bases; bases outside gene matches: 5. The CDR3 DNA reads as TGCGCCAGCAGCCCTCGACTAGCCAACACCGGGGAGCTGTTTTTT. Its translation is CASSPRLANTGELFF.

V gene TRBV27 combines with J gene TRBJ1-4; D not certain. The V end lost 6 bases, the J end lost 1 base, and 9 bases lay between the germline ends. The CDR3 spans 14 residues. Germline lookup yields CDR1 MNHEY and CDR2 SMNVEV (reference sequence). This chain's CDR3 is CASRSDLTNEKLFF. CDR3 nucleotide sequence: TGTGCCAGCAGATCAGACTTAACTAATGAAAAACTGTTTTTT.

This clone has a handful of counts. V and J are TRBV6-5 and TRBJ1-2, with a tentative D call TRBD1 (5 bases). The germline V gene encodes CDR1 MNHEY and CDR2 SVGAGI. This CDR3 comprises 12 residues. V was shortened by 9 bases and J by 4 bases, with 12 bases between the two germline ends. The CDR3 here is CASMGQSYGYTF. The DNA for the CDR3 is TGTGCCAGTATGGGGCAGAGCTATGGCTACACCTTC.

The chain has TRBV5-5 and TRBJ2-7; a possible D gene is TRBD1 (6 bases). The germline gives CDR1 SGHKS, CDR2 YYEKEE (reference sequence). The germline V and J ends were trimmed by 8 bases and 1 base, with 16 bases remaining between them. The CDR3 contains 14 residues. CDR3 sequence reads: CASLKGQGSYEQYF. CDR3 bases: TGTGCCAGTCTGAAGGGGCAGGGGTCCTACGAGCAGTACTTC.

The chain has TRBV11-2 and TRBJ1-1; a possible D gene is TRBD1 (5 bases). The CDR3 has 13 amino acids. With 5 bases removed from V and 12 bases from J, the gap between germline ends came to 19 bases. Germline V gene sequence: CDR1 SGHAT, CDR2 FQNNGV. CDR3 nucleotides: TGTGCCAGCAGCCACGCCGGGGGGGATCGGCCTTTCTTT. Residues: CASSHAGGDRPFF. Filled out from reference TRBV11-2 and TRBJ1-1, the complete variable domain reads EAGVAQSPRYKIIEKRQSVAFWCNPISGHATLYWYQQILGQGPKLLIQFQNNGVVDDSQLPKDRFSAERLKGVDSTLKIQPAKLEDSAVYLCASSHAGGDRPFFGQGTRLTVV.

CDR3 coding DNA: TGTGCCAGTAGTCCCGGGACAGCTGGTGAGCAGTTCTTC. Protein: CASSPGTAGEQFF. The chain joins TRBV19 to TRBJ2-1; 7 bases line up with TRBD1. Germline CDR1 and CDR2: LNHDA and SQIVND (reference sequence). The CDR3 covers 13 residues. The V gene end was trimmed by 5 bases and the J gene end by 9 bases; junction bases not matched to a gene: 7.

The rearrangement uses TRBV2 and TRBJ2-2; 8 bases are a match to TRBD1. Germline V gene data show CDR1 as SNHLY and CDR2 as FYNNEI. Trimming took 5 bases from V and 3 from J; bases not matched to a gene: 5. CDR3 length equals 15 residues. DNA for the CDR3: TGTGCCAGCAGTCGACAGGGGAAGGACACCGGGGAGCTGTTTTTT. Its translation: CASSRQGKDTGELFF.

Written as DNA, the CDR3 is TGTGCCAGCAGCCCCCGCCGGGACGGGGAGCTGTTTTTT. Its translation is CASSPRRDGELFF. V usage is TRBV7-8 and J usage is TRBJ2-2; D possibly corresponds to TRBD2 (5 bases). The CDR3 has 13 amino acids. Trimming took 5 bases from V and 7 from J, leaving 11 bases between them. Germline V gene data show CDR1 as SGHVS and CDR2 as FQNEAQ.